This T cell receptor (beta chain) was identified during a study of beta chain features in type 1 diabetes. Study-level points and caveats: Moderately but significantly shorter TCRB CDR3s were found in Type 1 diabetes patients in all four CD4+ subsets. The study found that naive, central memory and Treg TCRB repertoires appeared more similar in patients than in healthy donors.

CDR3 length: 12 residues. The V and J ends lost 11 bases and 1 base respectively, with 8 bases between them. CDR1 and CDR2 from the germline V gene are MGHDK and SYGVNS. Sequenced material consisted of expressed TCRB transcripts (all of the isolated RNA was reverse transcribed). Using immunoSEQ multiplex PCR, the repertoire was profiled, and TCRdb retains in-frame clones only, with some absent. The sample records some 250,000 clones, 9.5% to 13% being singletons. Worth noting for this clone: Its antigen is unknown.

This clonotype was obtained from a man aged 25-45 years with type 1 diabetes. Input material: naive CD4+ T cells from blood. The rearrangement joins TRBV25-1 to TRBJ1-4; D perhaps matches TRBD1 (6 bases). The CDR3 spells CASRGTNEKLFF. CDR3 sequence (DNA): TGTGCCTCCAGGGGAACTAATGAAAAACTGTTTTTT.